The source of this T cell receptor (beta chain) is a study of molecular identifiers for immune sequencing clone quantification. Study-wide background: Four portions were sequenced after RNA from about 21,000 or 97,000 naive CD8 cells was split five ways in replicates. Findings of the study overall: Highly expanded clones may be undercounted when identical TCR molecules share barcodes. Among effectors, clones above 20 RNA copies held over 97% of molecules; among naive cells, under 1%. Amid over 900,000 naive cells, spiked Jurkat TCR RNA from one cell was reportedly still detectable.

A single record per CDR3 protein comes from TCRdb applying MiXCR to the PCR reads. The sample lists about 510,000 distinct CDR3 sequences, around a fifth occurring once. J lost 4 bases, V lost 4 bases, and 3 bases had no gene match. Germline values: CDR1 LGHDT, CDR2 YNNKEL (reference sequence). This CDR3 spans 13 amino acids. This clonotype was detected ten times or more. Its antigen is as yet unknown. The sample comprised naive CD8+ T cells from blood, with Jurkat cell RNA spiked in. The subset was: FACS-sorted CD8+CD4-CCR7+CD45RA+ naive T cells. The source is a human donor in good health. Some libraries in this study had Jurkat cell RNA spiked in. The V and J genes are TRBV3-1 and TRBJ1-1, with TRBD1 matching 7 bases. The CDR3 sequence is CASSPDRATEAFF. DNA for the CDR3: TGTGCCAGCAGCCCCGACAGGGCCACTGAAGCTTTCTTT.